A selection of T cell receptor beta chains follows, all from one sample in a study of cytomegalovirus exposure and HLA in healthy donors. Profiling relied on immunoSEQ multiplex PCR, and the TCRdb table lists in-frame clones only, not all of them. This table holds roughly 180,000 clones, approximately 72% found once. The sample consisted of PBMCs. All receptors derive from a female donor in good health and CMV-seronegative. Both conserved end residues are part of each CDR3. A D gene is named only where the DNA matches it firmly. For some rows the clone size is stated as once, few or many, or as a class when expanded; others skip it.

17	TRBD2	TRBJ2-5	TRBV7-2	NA	CASSPRVLAGGRETQYF	TGTGCCAGCAGCCCCCGGGTCCTAGCGGGAGGTCGGGAGACCCAGTACTTC
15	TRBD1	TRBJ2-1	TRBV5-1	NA	CASSTRTGVNNEQFF	TGCGCCAGCAGCACCCGGACAGGGGTTAACAATGAGCAGTTCTTC
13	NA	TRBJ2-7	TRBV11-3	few	CASSLFSSYEQYF	TGTGCCAGCAGCTTATTTAGCTCCTACGAGCAGTACTTC
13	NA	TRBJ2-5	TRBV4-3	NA	CASSQEVQARVYF	TGCGCCAGCAGCCAAGAGGTACAGGCGCGTGTGTACTTC
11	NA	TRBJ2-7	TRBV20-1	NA	CSARAGNEQYF	TGCAGTGCTAGGGCGGGGAACGAGCAGTACTTC
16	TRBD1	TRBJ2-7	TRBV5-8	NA	CASSLGVGQGDYEQYF	TGTGCCAGCAGCTTGGGTGTGGGACAGGGGGACTACGAGCAGTACTTC
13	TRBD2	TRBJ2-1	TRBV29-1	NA	CSAGRGGYNEQFF	TGCAGCGCGGGACGGGGGGGTTACAATGAGCAGTTCTTC
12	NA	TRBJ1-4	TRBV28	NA	CASSLNREKLSF	TGTGCCAGCAGTTTGAATCGTGAAAAACTGTCTTTT
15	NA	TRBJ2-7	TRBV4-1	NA	CASSPETGGYYEQYF	TGCGCCAGCAGCCCCGAAACGGGTGGGTACTACGAGCAGTACTTC
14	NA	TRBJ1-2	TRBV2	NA	CASTRRLTNYGYTF	TGTGCCAGCACTAGACGCCTAACTAACTATGGCTACACCTTC
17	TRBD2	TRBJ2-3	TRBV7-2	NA	CASSLVGGGGATDTQYF	TGTGCCAGCAGCTTAGTAGGGGGCGGGGGGGCAACAGATACGCAGTATTTT